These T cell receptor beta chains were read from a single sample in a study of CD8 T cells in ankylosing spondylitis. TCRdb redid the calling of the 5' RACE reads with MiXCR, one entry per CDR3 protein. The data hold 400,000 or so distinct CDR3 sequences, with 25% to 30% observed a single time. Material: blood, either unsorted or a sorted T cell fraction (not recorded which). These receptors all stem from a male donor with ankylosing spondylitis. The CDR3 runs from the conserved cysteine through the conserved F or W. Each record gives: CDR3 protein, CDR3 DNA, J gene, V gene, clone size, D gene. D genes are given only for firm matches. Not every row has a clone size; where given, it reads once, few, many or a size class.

CDR3aa: CASSQTGTASYEQYF; CDR3nt: TGTGCCAGCAGCCAGACCGGGACAGCCTCCTACGAGCAGTACTTC; j_gene: TRBJ2-7; v_gene: TRBV14; abundance: NA; d_gene: TRBD1
CDR3aa: CASSDRVMNTEAFF; CDR3nt: TGTGCCAGCAGTGATAGGGTTATGAACACTGAAGCTTTCTTT; j_gene: TRBJ1-1; v_gene: TRBV6-1; abundance: few; d_gene: NA
CDR3aa: CASSQVGGGNQPQHF; CDR3nt: TGTGCCAGCAGCCAAGTTGGTGGAGGCAATCAGCCCCAGCATTTT; j_gene: TRBJ1-5; v_gene: TRBV4-2; abundance: NA; d_gene: NA
CDR3aa: CASSSGAITGELFF; CDR3nt: TGTGCCAGCAGCTCTGGGGCGATCACCGGGGAGCTGTTTTTT; j_gene: TRBJ2-2; v_gene: TRBV7-8; abundance: NA; d_gene: NA
CDR3aa: CSCPGPPYNEQFF; CDR3nt: TGCAGTTGCCCGGGTCCTCCCTACAATGAGCAGTTCTTC; j_gene: TRBJ2-1; v_gene: TRBV20-1; abundance: few; d_gene: NA
CDR3aa: CASSGGFLDEKLFF; CDR3nt: TGTGCCAGCAGTGGGGGATTTCTCGATGAAAAACTGTTTTTT; j_gene: TRBJ1-4; v_gene: TRBV6-1; abundance: NA; d_gene: NA
CDR3aa: CAISELGTDTQYF; CDR3nt: TGTGCCATCAGTGAGTTGGGGACAGATACGCAGTATTTT; j_gene: TRBJ2-3; v_gene: TRBV10-3; abundance: NA; d_gene: NA
CDR3aa: CASSLQPTGGTDTQYF; CDR3nt: TGCGCCAGCAGCCTACAGCCTACGGGGGGGACAGATACGCAGTATTTT; j_gene: TRBJ2-3; v_gene: TRBV4-1; abundance: NA; d_gene: TRBD2
CDR3aa: CASRKDRDDGYTF; CDR3nt: TGTGCCAGCAGGAAGGACAGGGACGATGGCTACACCTTC; j_gene: TRBJ1-2; v_gene: TRBV2; abundance: few; d_gene: TRBD1
CDR3aa: CSVEPGAYTDTQYF; CDR3nt: TGCAGCGTTGAGCCCGGGGCGTACACAGATACGCAGTATTTT; j_gene: TRBJ2-3; v_gene: TRBV29-1; abundance: NA; d_gene: NA
CDR3aa: CASSGTPQGRTGELFF; CDR3nt: TGTGCCAGCAGCGGGACGCCCCAGGGAAGGACCGGGGAGCTGTTTTTT; j_gene: TRBJ2-2; v_gene: TRBV11-3; abundance: few; d_gene: NA
CDR3aa: CSVEVSDDYGYTF; CDR3nt: TGCAGCGTTGAAGTCTCAGACGACTATGGCTACACCTTC; j_gene: TRBJ1-2; v_gene: TRBV29-1; abundance: few; d_gene: NA
CDR3aa: CASSQDEGSYNEQFF; CDR3nt: TGCGCCAGCAGCCAAGATGAGGGGTCCTACAATGAGCAGTTCTTC; j_gene: TRBJ2-1; v_gene: TRBV4-1; abundance: NA; d_gene: NA